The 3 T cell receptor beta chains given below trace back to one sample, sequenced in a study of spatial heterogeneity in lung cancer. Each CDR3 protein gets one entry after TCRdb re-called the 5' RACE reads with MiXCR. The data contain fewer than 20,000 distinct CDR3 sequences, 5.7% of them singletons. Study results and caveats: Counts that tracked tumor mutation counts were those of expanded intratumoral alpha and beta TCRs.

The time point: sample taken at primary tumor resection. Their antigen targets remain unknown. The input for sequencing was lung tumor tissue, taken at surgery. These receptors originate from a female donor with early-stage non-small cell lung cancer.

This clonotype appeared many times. The CDR3 is CSASEASGTGELFF. The CDR3 nucleotides are TGCAGTGCTAGCGAGGCTAGCGGTACCGGGGAGCTGTTTTTT. V is TRBV20-1 and J is TRBJ2-2, with 7 nucleotides matching TRBD2. V dropped 3 bases and J dropped 5; count of bases not matched to a gene: 6. CDR1 is DFQATT, CDR2 SNEGSKA, per germline (reference sequence). The CDR3 has 14 residues.

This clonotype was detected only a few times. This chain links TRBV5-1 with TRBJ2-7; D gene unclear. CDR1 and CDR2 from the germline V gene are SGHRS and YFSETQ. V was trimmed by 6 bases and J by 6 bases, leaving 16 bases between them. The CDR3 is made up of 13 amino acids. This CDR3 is CASTPDGRSEQYF. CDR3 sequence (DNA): TGCGCCAGCACCCCCGACGGTAGGTCCGAGCAGTACTTC. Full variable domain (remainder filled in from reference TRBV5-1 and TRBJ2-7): KAGVTQTPRYLIKTRGQQVTLSCSPISGHRSVSWYQQTPGQGLQFLFEYFSETQRNKGNFPGRFSGRQFSNSRSEMNVSTLELGDSALYLCASTPDGRSEQYFGPGTRLTVT.

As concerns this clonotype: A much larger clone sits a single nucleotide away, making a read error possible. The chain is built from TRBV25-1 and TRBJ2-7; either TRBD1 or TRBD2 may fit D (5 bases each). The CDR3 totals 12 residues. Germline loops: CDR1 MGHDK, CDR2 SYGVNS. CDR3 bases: TGTGTCAGCAGCCCGAGGGGTAACGAGCAGTACTTC. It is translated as CVSSPRGNEQYF.